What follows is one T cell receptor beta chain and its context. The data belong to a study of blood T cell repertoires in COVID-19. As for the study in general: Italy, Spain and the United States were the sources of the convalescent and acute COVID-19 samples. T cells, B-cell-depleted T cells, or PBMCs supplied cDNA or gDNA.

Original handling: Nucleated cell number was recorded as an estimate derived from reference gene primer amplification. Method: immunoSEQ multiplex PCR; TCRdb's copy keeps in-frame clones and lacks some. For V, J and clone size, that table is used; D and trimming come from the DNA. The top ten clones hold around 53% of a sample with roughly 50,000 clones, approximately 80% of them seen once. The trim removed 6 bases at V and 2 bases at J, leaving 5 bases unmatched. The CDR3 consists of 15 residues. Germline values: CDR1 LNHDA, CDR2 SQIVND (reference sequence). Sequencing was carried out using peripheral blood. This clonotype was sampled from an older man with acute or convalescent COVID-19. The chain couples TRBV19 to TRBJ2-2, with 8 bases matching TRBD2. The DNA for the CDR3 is TGTGCCAGTAGGTCCGGGGGGGCCAACACCGGGGAGCTGTTTTTT. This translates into CASRSGGANTGELFF.